The rows below give T cell receptor beta chains drawn from one sample of a study of T-cell reconstitution after alpha-beta-depleted transplantation in children. TCRdb redid the calling of the PCR reads with MiXCR, one entry per CDR3 protein. Among around 360,000 distinct CDR3 sequences, around 10% were seen once, and the ten largest hold under 3%. The sample in question was PBMCs from the stem cell graft donor, obtained from the stem cell graft. The receptors were sampled from a human donor who donated a stem cell graft to a child with acute lymphoblastic leukemia. Both conserved end residues are part of each CDR3. The order of the fields is clone size, D gene, V gene, J gene, CDR3 DNA, CDR3 protein. The D gene is left open where the match is weak. Size tells how often a clone was seen (once, few, many) or the class of an expanded clone, and some rows leave it out.

size: few
D: .
V: TRBV30
J: TRBJ2-3
DNA: TGTGCCTGGAGTGGGGTCCAGGACGGGAGTACGCAGTATTTT
CDR3: CAWSGVQDGSTQYF

size: .
D: .
V: TRBV6-2/TRBV6-3
J: TRBJ1-4
DNA: TGTGCCAGCGGAAAAGGCAGGGCCGATGAAAAACTGTTTTTT
CDR3: CASGKGRADEKLFF

size: .
D: TRBD2
V: TRBV28
J: TRBJ2-3
DNA: TGTGCCAGCAGTTTTGCTAGCGGAGGAAGCACAGATACGCAGTATTTT
CDR3: CASSFASGGSTDTQYF

size: many
D: .
V: TRBV12-3/TRBV12-4
J: TRBJ2-2
DNA: TGTGCCAGCAGTTTCACAGCCGGGGAGCTGTTTTTT
CDR3: CASSFTAGELFF

size: many
D: .
V: TRBV12-3/TRBV12-4
J: TRBJ2-1
DNA: TGTGCCAGCAGTTTGAAAGGGAGCAGTGAGCAGTTCTTC
CDR3: CASSLKGSSEQFF

size: .
D: TRBD2
V: TRBV6-1
J: TRBJ2-1
DNA: TGTGCCAGCAGCTCTCCTAGCGGGAGGTTCGATGAGCAGTTCTTC
CDR3: CASSSPSGRFDEQFF

size: few
D: TRBD2
V: TRBV15
J: TRBJ2-1
DNA: TGTGCCACCAGCAAAGCGGGAGGGTCCTACAATGAGCAGTTCTTC
CDR3: CATSKAGGSYNEQFF

size: .
D: TRBD2
V: TRBV5-1
J: TRBJ2-3
DNA: TGCGCCAGCAGCTTCCCGGGACTAGCGGGAGGGCCAACAGATACGCAGTATTTT
CDR3: CASSFPGLAGGPTDTQYF

size: many
D: .
V: TRBV27
J: TRBJ1-6
DNA: TGTGCCAGCAGTTTCCAGGATCTGAGTTCACCCCTCCACTTT
CDR3: CASSFQDLSSPLHF

size: .
D: .
V: TRBV6-5
J: TRBJ2-1
DNA: TGTGCCAGCAGTTACGGTCTTGGGCAGAAGCAGTTCTTC
CDR3: CASSYGLGQKQFF

size: .
D: TRBD2
V: TRBV7-6
J: TRBJ2-7
DNA: TGTGCCAGCAGCGATCTAGCGGGAGACCACGAGCAGTACTTC
CDR3: CASSDLAGDHEQYF

size: many
D: .
V: TRBV7-8
J: TRBJ2-2
DNA: TGTGCCAGCAGTCCACCGCCCGCGAACACCGGGGAGCTGTTTTTT
CDR3: CASSPPPANTGELFF

size: few
D: TRBD1
V: TRBV7-9
J: TRBJ2-2
DNA: TGTGCCAGCAGCCTCTGGACAGGGTTTAACACCGGGGAGCTGTTTTTT
CDR3: CASSLWTGFNTGELFF

size: many
D: .
V: TRBV12-3/TRBV12-4
J: TRBJ2-3
DNA: TGTGCCAGCAGTTTCGGGGCTAGCACAGATACGCAGTATTTT
CDR3: CASSFGASTDTQYF

size: many
D: TRBD2
V: TRBV7-2
J: TRBJ2-1
DNA: TGTGCCAGCAGCTCCAGAAGACTAGCGGGAGGAAGCAATGAGCAGTTCTTC
CDR3: CASSSRRLAGGSNEQFF

size: .
D: TRBD2
V: TRBV27
J: TRBJ2-2
DNA: TGTGCCAGCACCCCGGGACTAGCGGGAACCGGGGAGCTGTTTTTT
CDR3: CASTPGLAGTGELFF

size: few
D: .
V: TRBV4-2
J: TRBJ1-5
DNA: TGTGCCAGCAGCCAAGGGACAGTAGGGGGTTATAGCAATCAGCCCCAGCATTTT
CDR3: CASSQGTVGGYSNQPQHF

size: .
D: .
V: TRBV28
J: TRBJ2-7
DNA: TGTGCCAGCACCCCCCCTGGCTCCTACGAGCAGTACTTC
CDR3: CASTPPGSYEQYF

size: many
D: .
V: TRBV5-1
J: TRBJ2-1
DNA: TGCGCCAGCAGCCCCGACAGCCCCGACTACAATGAGCAGTTCTTC
CDR3: CASSPDSPDYNEQFF

size: few
D: TRBD1
V: TRBV5-1
J: TRBJ1-3
DNA: TGCGCCAGCAGCTTCCACTCCCGGGGACAGATCTCTGGAAACACCATATATTTT
CDR3: CASSFHSRGQISGNTIYF

size: .
D: TRBD1
V: TRBV19
J: TRBJ1-2
DNA: TGTGCCAGTAGTATAGACCCCGGGACAGAGAAGGTCTATGGCTACACCTTC
CDR3: CASSIDPGTEKVYGYTF

size: .
D: TRBD2
V: TRBV5-1
J: TRBJ2-5
DNA: TGCGCCAGCAGCTTGGTTCGGACTAGCGGGAGTAAAGAGACCCAGTACTTC
CDR3: CASSLVRTSGSKETQYF

size: .
D: TRBD1
V: TRBV24-1
J: TRBJ2-7
DNA: TGTGCCACATTCCGGGACAGGGATTACGAGCAGTACTTC
CDR3: CATFRDRDYEQYF

size: few
D: .
V: TRBV27
J: TRBJ2-3
DNA: TGTGCCAGCAAGGGTGAAGATACGCAGTATTTT
CDR3: CASKGEDTQYF

size: many
D: TRBD1
V: TRBV7-6
J: TRBJ2-2
DNA: TGTGCCAGCAGCTTAGAGGGGGCGGCCGGGGAGCTGTTTTTT
CDR3: CASSLEGAAGELFF

size: .
D: .
V: TRBV7-2
J: TRBJ2-1
DNA: TGTGCCAGCAGCTTACTCTCCCCTAATGAGCAGTTCTTC
CDR3: CASSLLSPNEQFF

size: few
D: .
V: TRBV2
J: TRBJ2-3
DNA: TGTGCCAGCAGTGAAGCGCTTCATAGGTCAGATACGCAGTATTTT
CDR3: CASSEALHRSDTQYF

size: .
D: TRBD1
V: TRBV28
J: TRBJ2-6
DNA: TGTGCCAGCAGTTCAGGGGACAGGGCTGGGGCCAACGTCCTGACTTTC
CDR3: CASSSGDRAGANVLTF

size: many
D: .
V: TRBV5-1
J: TRBJ2-1
DNA: TGCGCCAGCAGCGCGACATACTACAATGAGCAGTTCTTC
CDR3: CASSATYYNEQFF

size: many
D: .
V: TRBV21-1
J: TRBJ2-7
DNA: TGTGCCAGCAGCGCACCTAGACAGGGCTCCTACGAGCAGTACTTC
CDR3: CASSAPRQGSYEQYF

size: few
D: TRBD2
V: TRBV28
J: TRBJ2-1
DNA: TGTGCCAGCACCTCCGGGACTAGCGGGCTCTCCTACAATGAGCAGTTCTTC
CDR3: CASTSGTSGLSYNEQFF

size: many
D: .
V: TRBV5-6
J: TRBJ1-6
DNA: TGTGCCAGCAGCTTGTTTCTCGATTCACCCCTCCACTTT
CDR3: CASSLFLDSPLHF

size: few
D: .
V: TRBV7-8
J: TRBJ2-7
DNA: TGTGCCAGCAGCATTACCGAGACAGGTAGCTACGAGCAGTACTTC
CDR3: CASSITETGSYEQYF

size: many
D: .
V: TRBV7-9
J: TRBJ1-1
DNA: TGTGCCATTTCCGAAGCTTTCTTT
CDR3: CAISEAFF

size: .
D: .
V: TRBV4-2
J: TRBJ2-1
DNA: TGTGCCAGCACCTGGGAGGGGGGGGCCCCGGCGAATGAGCAGTTCTTC
CDR3: CASTWEGGAPANEQFF

size: .
D: .
V: TRBV18
J: TRBJ1-1
DNA: TGTGCCAGCTCACCGCGATCGAACCTGGACACTGAAGCTTTCTTT
CDR3: CASSPRSNLDTEAFF

size: few
D: .
V: TRBV20-1
J: TRBJ2-7
DNA: TGCAGTGCTAGAGATGGGACTCCCTCCTACGAGCAGTACTTC
CDR3: CSARDGTPSYEQYF

size: few
D: .
V: TRBV11-2
J: TRBJ2-5
DNA: TGTGCCAGCAGCTTAGGTTGGGAGACCCAGTACTTC
CDR3: CASSLGWETQYF

size: few
D: TRBD1
V: TRBV5-1
J: TRBJ2-7
DNA: TGCGCCAGCAGCCACGGACAGGCCAACGAGCAGTACTTC
CDR3: CASSHGQANEQYF

size: .
D: .
V: TRBV6-6
J: TRBJ1-1
DNA: TGTGCCACGCGTAGGGGGGAAATACCTGAAGCTTTCTTT
CDR3: CATRRGEIPEAFF

size: .
D: .
V: TRBV6-2/TRBV6-3
J: TRBJ2-3
DNA: TGTGCCAGCAGTTATACGCTAGGATGGGGCACAGATACGCAGTATTTT
CDR3: CASSYTLGWGTDTQYF

size: few
D: .
V: TRBV7-2
J: TRBJ2-7
DNA: TGTGCCAGCTCTCATCCGGGAGAATCCTACGAGCAGTACTTC
CDR3: CASSHPGESYEQYF

size: few
D: .
V: TRBV20-1
J: TRBJ1-5
DNA: TGCAGTGCTAGAGAGGGGGGCTTTGGGGCCCAGCATTTT
CDR3: CSAREGGFGAQHF

size: many
D: TRBD2
V: TRBV6-4
J: TRBJ2-2
DNA: TGTGCCAGCAGCAAGATGGGACTAGCGTTTACCGGGGAGCTGTTTTTT
CDR3: CASSKMGLAFTGELFF

size: many
D: .
V: TRBV6-2/TRBV6-3
J: TRBJ1-1
DNA: TGTGCCAGCAGTTACTCGCGGGGTTTGGACACTGAAGCTTTCTTT
CDR3: CASSYSRGLDTEAFF

size: .
D: .
V: TRBV10-3
J: TRBJ2-7
DNA: TGTGCCATCAGTGATCGGGACGGGAACCCTTACGAGCAGTACTTC
CDR3: CAISDRDGNPYEQYF

size: .
D: TRBD2
V: TRBV20-1
J: TRBJ2-7
DNA: TGCAGTGCAATAGCGGGGGATTCCTACGAGCAGTACTTC
CDR3: CSAIAGDSYEQYF

size: many
D: .
V: TRBV7-2
J: TRBJ1-1
DNA: TGTGCCAGCAGCCAGAGGGCCCAGAACACTGAAGCTTTCTTT
CDR3: CASSQRAQNTEAFF

size: many
D: .
V: TRBV5-1
J: TRBJ2-1
DNA: TGCGCCAGCAGCATGCTGGAAAATGAGCAGTTCTTC
CDR3: CASSMLENEQFF

size: many
D: .
V: TRBV18
J: TRBJ1-1
DNA: TGTGCCAGCTCACCCCAGGGGACGTCGTTTATGAACACTGAAGCTTTCTTT
CDR3: CASSPQGTSFMNTEAFF

size: .
D: .
V: TRBV5-6
J: TRBJ1-2
DNA: TGTGCCAGCAGCCTCCTTGGAGTAGACGGCTACACCTTC
CDR3: CASSLLGVDGYTF

size: few
D: .
V: TRBV7-9
J: TRBJ2-1
DNA: TGTGCCAGCAGCCCTCCGGGACTCCACACCTACAATGAGCAGTTCTTC
CDR3: CASSPPGLHTYNEQFF

size: many
D: .
V: TRBV12-3/TRBV12-4
J: TRBJ2-7
DNA: TGTGCCAGCAGCCATGTCCTTAGCTGGGAGAGTTCCTACGAGCAGTACTTC
CDR3: CASSHVLSWESSYEQYF